Presented here are 8 T cell receptor beta chains from one specimen sequenced in a study of identical twins. In TCRdb, the 5' RACE reads were re-called with MiXCR into one record per CDR3 protein. The data hold about 790,000 distinct CDR3 sequences, with 15% to 20% observed a single time. The same sample was also studied in work on T cells expressing NK-cell markers.

The sequenced sample consisted of PBMCs. Receptors were obtained from a woman aged 18-29 years in good health.

In this sample, this clonotype turned up a few times. The chain is built from TRBV7-2 and TRBJ2-3; possibly TRBD2 for D (7 bases). Germline CDR1 and CDR2: SGHTA and FQGNSA. This CDR3 has 16 amino acids. V was cut by 7 bases and J by 1 base, with 18 bases left in between. The CDR3, as DNA: TGTGCCAGCACTCTCCTAATAGGGGGGGGCACAGATACGCAGTATTTT. Translating gives CASTLLIGGGTDTQYF.

V and J are TRBV7-2 and TRBJ1-5; no clear D gene. The CDR3 contains 14 residues. Germline assignment: CDR1 SGHTA and CDR2 FQGNSA. V was trimmed by 4 bases and J by 6 bases, leaving 13 bases between them. CDR3 loop: CASSSTRWGQPQHF. The CDR3 nucleotides are TGTGCCAGCAGCTCAACAAGATGGGGTCAGCCCCAGCATTTT.

The J gene is TRBJ2-3, the V gene TRBV20-1; D not resolved. The CDR3 covers 13 residues. Germline assignment: CDR1 DFQATT and CDR2 SNEGSKA (reference sequence). V shed 0 bases and J shed 2 bases, with 6 bases lying between them. This CDR3 is CSARETLTDTQYF. CDR3 DNA sequence: TGCAGTGCTAGAGAGACCCTCACAGATACGCAGTATTTT.

This clonotype was found many times. This chain links TRBV25-1 with TRBJ1-2; D remains unclear. Trimming cost V 6 bases and J 3 bases, with 8 bases left between them. Germline V gene data show CDR1 as MGHDK and CDR2 as SYGVNS. The length of the CDR3 is 12 residues. The CDR3 protein is CASRGIYYGYTF. The CDR3 DNA sequence: TGTGCCAGCAGGGGGATTTACTATGGCTACACCTTC.

This clonotype was observed a few times. This chain uses TRBV7-2 with TRBJ1-4; D call uncertain. The V gene's germline CDR1 is SGHTA and CDR2 FQGNSA. The V and J ends lost 5 bases and 3 bases respectively, with 13 bases between them. This CDR3 region has 15 residues. CDR3 in amino acids: CASSPNALSNEKLFF. The CDR3 region has the DNA TGTGCCAGCAGCCCCAACGCCCTATCTAATGAAAAACTGTTTTTT.

This clonotype came up many times. The DNA of the CDR3 is TGTGCCAGCAGCGCGGGACACCCCTCCTACAATGAGCAGTTCTTC. It is translated as CASSAGHPSYNEQFF. This chain uses TRBV6-1 with TRBJ2-1, with D tentatively TRBD1 or TRBD2 (6 bases each). The CDR3 loop spans 15 amino acids. Germline V CDR1 and CDR2: MNHNS, SASEGT. V lost 6 bases, J lost 0 bases, and 12 bases lay in between.

In this sample, this clonotype turned up once. Here the CDR3 reads CASSLRGGQNEQFF. CDR3 DNA: TGTGCCAGCAGTTTACGGGGGGGGCAGAATGAGCAGTTCTTC. This rearrangement joins TRBV12-3 or TRBV12-4 to TRBJ2-1, with 8 nucleotides matching TRBD2. Losses at the gene ends were 2 bases for V and 7 bases for J; bases not matched to a gene: 4. The CDR3 sequence is 14 residues long.

The chain combines TRBV10-3 with TRBJ2-5, with 10 bases fitting TRBD2. The CDR3 totals 17 residues. J was trimmed by 0 bases and V by 3 bases; bases with no gene match: 7. Germline-derived CDR1 and CDR2 are ENHRY and SYGVKD. DNA of the CDR3: TGTGCCATCAGTGACGGACTAGCGGAAAAGTACCAAGAGACCCAGTACTTC. This translates into CAISDGLAEKYQETQYF.